This T cell receptor (beta chain) originates from a study of T cell responses to AZD1222 COVID-19 vaccine. Whole-study findings and limits: White British donors predominated, females outnumbered males, and clonal diversity was possibly underestimated. The breadth and depth of Spike-specific TCRs increased once two AZD1222 doses had been given.

The data were produced by immunoSEQ multiplex PCR, yet TCRdb's version contains in-frame clones alone and is incomplete. The table shows 150,000 or so clones, with approximately 91% occurring only once. The sample holds one count of this clone. Its antigen is currently unknown. Investigators merged groups given second doses at roughly 4 or roughly 12 weeks. The source of this sequence is an adult who received the AZD1222 COVID-19 vaccine. Here the sequenced sample was peripheral blood, taken 28 days after the second AZD1222 dose.

CDR3 loop: CASRSGGRGGSNQPQHF. In DNA, the CDR3 is TGTGCCAGCAGGTCCGGAGGAAGGGGAGGTAGCAATCAGCCCCAGCATTTT. This chain links TRBV2 with TRBJ1-5; the D gene is possibly TRBD1 (5 bases). There are 17 residues in the CDR3. The V end lost 6 bases, the J end lost 0 bases, and 18 bases lay between the germline ends. Germline-derived CDR1 and CDR2 are SNHLY and FYNNEI.